This TCR beta chain emerged from a study of tumor-infiltrating lymphocytes in oesophageal squamous cell carcinoma. Germline lookup yields CDR1 SGHVT and CDR2 SQSDAQ. The length of the CDR3 is 15 residues. TCRdb used MiXCR to reprocess the PCR reads, holding one entry per CDR3 protein. This table has about 11,000 distinct CDR3 sequences, around 50% appearing once. Sequencing input: esophageal tumor tissue. This rearrangement joins TRBV7-4 to TRBJ2-7; 7 positions agree with TRBD1. The last part of the DNA fits TRBJ2-1 better; the J call may be wrong. This TCR was recovered from a female donor with esophageal squamous cell carcinoma. The CDR3 DNA reads as TGTGCCAGCAGCCCGTCCGAGGGGGCGAACAATGAGCAGTTCTTC. It translates to CASSPSEGANNEQFF.